The rows below give T cell receptor beta chains drawn from one sample of a study of CD8+CD57+ T cells in acquired aplastic anemia. TCRdb reprocessed the reads via MiXCR and lists one record per CDR3 protein. The sample shows about 170,000 distinct CDR3 sequences, 50% to 75% of them seen only once. The sequenced material came from sorted CD4+, CD8+, or CD8+CD57+ T cells (not recorded which) from PBMCs. The receptor set was obtained from a human donor in good health. Each CDR3 is given with its conserved first and last residue. Fields, in order: J gene, clone size, V gene, D gene, CDR3 protein, CDR3 DNA. The D gene is left open where the match is weak. Not all rows give a size; the values are once, few, many and, for expanded clones, a class.

J gene: TRBJ2-3
clone size: many
V gene: TRBV9
D gene: -
CDR3 protein: CASSVMVAVTDTQYF
CDR3 DNA: TGTGCCAGCAGCGTAATGGTAGCGGTCACAGATACGCAGTATTTT

J gene: TRBJ1-5
clone size: many
V gene: TRBV2
D gene: -
CDR3 protein: CASIHRVGKNQPQHF
CDR3 DNA: TGTGCCAGCATCCATCGGGTGGGGAAAAATCAGCCCCAGCATTTT

J gene: TRBJ2-6
clone size: -
V gene: TRBV7-8
D gene: -
CDR3 protein: CASSGRDISLYSGANVLTF
CDR3 DNA: TGTGCCAGCAGCGGGCGGGACATCTCCCTCTACTCTGGGGCCAACGTCCTGACTTTC

J gene: TRBJ2-2
clone size: -
V gene: TRBV20-1
D gene: -
CDR3 protein: CSARGSGELFF
CDR3 DNA: TGCAGTGCTCGAGGGAGTGGGGAGCTGTTTTTT

J gene: TRBJ2-2
clone size: once
V gene: TRBV24-1
D gene: -
CDR3 protein: CATSDLRQGSTGELFF
CDR3 DNA: TGTGCCACCAGTGATTTGAGGCAGGGATCCACCGGGGAGCTGTTTTTT

J gene: TRBJ2-3
clone size: few
V gene: TRBV29-1
D gene: -
CDR3 protein: CSAYVDTQYF
CDR3 DNA: TGCAGTGCCTACGTGGATACGCAGTATTTT

J gene: TRBJ2-7
clone size: -
V gene: TRBV25-1
D gene: -
CDR3 protein: CASSGRNLYNYEQYF
CDR3 DNA: TGTGCCAGCAGTGGACGGAATCTGTATAACTACGAGCAGTACTTC

J gene: TRBJ2-7
clone size: -
V gene: TRBV7-2
D gene: TRBD2
CDR3 protein: CASSTTSGGPGPEQYF
CDR3 DNA: TGTGCCAGCAGTACGACTAGCGGGGGCCCAGGGCCCGAGCAGTACTTC

J gene: TRBJ2-3
clone size: -
V gene: TRBV29-1
D gene: -
CDR3 protein: CSVLGTRTDTQYF
CDR3 DNA: TGCAGCGTTCTTGGGACACGCACAGATACGCAGTATTTT

J gene: TRBJ2-5
clone size: -
V gene: TRBV10-1
D gene: -
CDR3 protein: CASSERARGKAQETQYF
CDR3 DNA: TGCGCCAGCAGTGAGCGGGCTAGGGGGAAGGCGCAAGAGACCCAGTACTTC

J gene: TRBJ2-5
clone size: once
V gene: TRBV7-3
D gene: -
CDR3 protein: CASSPPTDLQETQYF
CDR3 DNA: TGTGCCAGCAGCCCCCCGACGGACCTACAAGAGACCCAGTACTTC

J gene: TRBJ2-7
clone size: few
V gene: TRBV2
D gene: TRBD1
CDR3 protein: CASSDDRGYEQYF
CDR3 DNA: TGTGCCAGCAGTGATGACAGGGGATACGAGCAGTACTTC

J gene: TRBJ2-1
clone size: few
V gene: TRBV24-1
D gene: TRBD1
CDR3 protein: CATSDLDRGRDEQFF
CDR3 DNA: TGTGCCACCAGTGATCTCGACAGGGGTCGTGATGAGCAGTTCTTC

J gene: TRBJ2-5
clone size: -
V gene: TRBV7-2
D gene: -
CDR3 protein: CASRLDSLETQYF
CDR3 DNA: TGTGCCAGCAGGTTGGACAGTCTGGAGACCCAGTACTTC

J gene: TRBJ2-1
clone size: once
V gene: TRBV5-4
D gene: -
CDR3 protein: CASSPISVNEQFF
CDR3 DNA: TGTGCCAGCAGCCCCATATCGGTCAATGAGCAGTTCTTC

J gene: TRBJ1-1
clone size: once
V gene: TRBV7-2
D gene: -
CDR3 protein: CASNARVMNTEAFF
CDR3 DNA: TGTGCCAGCAACGCCCGGGTCATGAACACTGAAGCTTTCTTT

J gene: TRBJ2-1
clone size: -
V gene: TRBV15
D gene: -
CDR3 protein: CATSRDGDLGLFSQFF
CDR3 DNA: TGTGCCACCAGCAGAGATGGGGACTTGGGTCTCTTCTCGCAGTTCTTC

J gene: TRBJ2-3
clone size: -
V gene: TRBV29-1
D gene: TRBD2
CDR3 protein: CSVRRGGTDTQYF
CDR3 DNA: TGCAGCGTTCGGCGGGGGGGCACAGATACGCAGTATTTT

J gene: TRBJ1-6
clone size: -
V gene: TRBV2
D gene: -
CDR3 protein: CASSKAQGMPLHF
CDR3 DNA: TGTGCCAGCAGTAAAGCCCAGGGTATGCCCCTCCACTTT

J gene: TRBJ1-3
clone size: -
V gene: TRBV4-3
D gene: TRBD1
CDR3 protein: CASSQEWGQGIGNTIYF
CDR3 DNA: TGCGCCAGCAGCCAAGAATGGGGACAGGGGATAGGAAACACCATATATTTT

J gene: TRBJ2-1
clone size: once
V gene: TRBV10-2
D gene: -
CDR3 protein: CASSESTANEQFF
CDR3 DNA: TGCGCCAGCAGTGAGTCGACAGCGAATGAGCAGTTCTTC

J gene: TRBJ2-1
clone size: many
V gene: TRBV14
D gene: TRBD2
CDR3 protein: CASSSGLAGRNEQFF
CDR3 DNA: TGTGCCAGCAGTTCGGGACTAGCGGGAAGGAATGAGCAGTTCTTC

J gene: TRBJ1-5
clone size: once
V gene: TRBV7-9
D gene: -
CDR3 protein: CASSESNQPQHF
CDR3 DNA: TGTGCCAGCAGCGAGAGCAATCAGCCCCAGCATTTT

J gene: TRBJ2-7
clone size: -
V gene: TRBV2
D gene: TRBD1
CDR3 protein: CASSESGQGGYEQYF
CDR3 DNA: TGTGCCAGCAGTGAGTCGGGACAGGGGGGTTACGAGCAGTACTTC

J gene: TRBJ2-3
clone size: -
V gene: TRBV5-4
D gene: -
CDR3 protein: CASSSTGGVDTQYF
CDR3 DNA: TGTGCCAGCAGCTCGACCGGGGGCGTAGATACGCAGTATTTT

J gene: TRBJ2-7
clone size: many
V gene: TRBV2
D gene: -
CDR3 protein: CASSEGVAGAYEQYF
CDR3 DNA: TGTGCCAGCAGTGAAGGGGTCGCGGGGGCTTACGAGCAGTACTTC

J gene: TRBJ1-2
clone size: few
V gene: TRBV20-1
D gene: -
CDR3 protein: CSARHNYGYTF
CDR3 DNA: TGCAGTGCTAGGCATAACTATGGCTACACCTTC

J gene: TRBJ1-2
clone size: -
V gene: TRBV2
D gene: TRBD1
CDR3 protein: CASSVQGGNYGYTF
CDR3 DNA: TGTGCCAGCAGTGTGCAGGGGGGGAACTATGGCTACACCTTC

J gene: TRBJ1-2
clone size: many
V gene: TRBV11-2
D gene: TRBD1
CDR3 protein: CASSLVGQGAGGYTF
CDR3 DNA: TGTGCCAGCAGCTTAGTGGGACAGGGGGCGGGTGGCTACACCTTC

J gene: TRBJ2-1
clone size: -
V gene: TRBV7-9
D gene: -
CDR3 protein: CASSQVPGADEQFF
CDR3 DNA: TGTGCCAGCAGCCAAGTCCCAGGGGCGGATGAGCAGTTCTTC

J gene: TRBJ2-7
clone size: -
V gene: TRBV7-2
D gene: -
CDR3 protein: CASSVGGAGEQYF
CDR3 DNA: TGTGCCAGCAGCGTAGGGGGGGCGGGGGAGCAGTACTTC

J gene: TRBJ2-1
clone size: many
V gene: TRBV9
D gene: -
CDR3 protein: CASSPWASGGNEQFF
CDR3 DNA: TGTGCCAGCAGCCCGTGGGCTAGTGGGGGCAATGAGCAGTTCTTC

J gene: TRBJ2-5
clone size: -
V gene: TRBV20-1
D gene: -
CDR3 protein: CSARSVRPGPAGPETQYF
CDR3 DNA: TGCAGTGCTAGATCGGTCAGACCGGGACCCGCCGGGCCAGAGACCCAGTACTTC

J gene: TRBJ2-7
clone size: -
V gene: TRBV19
D gene: -
CDR3 protein: CASSMGSYYEQYF
CDR3 DNA: TGTGCCAGTAGTATGGGCAGCTACTACGAGCAGTACTTC

J gene: TRBJ1-5
clone size: few
V gene: TRBV2
D gene: -
CDR3 protein: CASSEFNSNQPQHF
CDR3 DNA: TGTGCCAGCTCAGAGTTCAATAGCAATCAGCCCCAGCATTTT

J gene: TRBJ1-2
clone size: -
V gene: TRBV29-1
D gene: -
CDR3 protein: CSTPMSQGSYGYTF
CDR3 DNA: TGCAGCACCCCTATGAGTCAGGGGAGCTATGGCTACACCTTC

J gene: TRBJ1-3
clone size: -
V gene: TRBV9
D gene: -
CDR3 protein: CASSVTDSGNTIYF
CDR3 DNA: TGTGCCAGCAGCGTTACTGACTCTGGAAACACCATATATTTT

J gene: TRBJ2-7
clone size: few
V gene: TRBV7-9
D gene: -
CDR3 protein: CASGSARTYEQYF
CDR3 DNA: TGTGCCAGCGGCTCCGCTCGGACCTACGAGCAGTACTTC

J gene: TRBJ1-1
clone size: -
V gene: TRBV5-1
D gene: -
CDR3 protein: CASSSQGVGEAFF
CDR3 DNA: TGCGCCAGCAGCTCTCAGGGAGTCGGTGAAGCTTTCTTT

J gene: TRBJ2-1
clone size: many
V gene: TRBV20-1
D gene: -
CDR3 protein: CSARDLGRGGSYNEQFF
CDR3 DNA: TGCAGTGCTAGAGATCTTGGCAGGGGTGGTTCCTACAATGAGCAGTTCTTC

J gene: TRBJ1-3
clone size: -
V gene: TRBV4-2
D gene: -
CDR3 protein: CASCQDRRGFAGNTIYF
CDR3 DNA: TGTGCCAGCTGCCAAGATCGGAGGGGGTTTGCTGGAAACACCATATATTTT

J gene: TRBJ2-7
clone size: -
V gene: TRBV7-9
D gene: -
CDR3 protein: CASSLGSGSGEQYF
CDR3 DNA: TGTGCCAGCAGCTTAGGTTCGGGCAGCGGCGAGCAGTACTTC

J gene: TRBJ1-2
clone size: -
V gene: TRBV5-1
D gene: -
CDR3 protein: CASSLEVSAGRWSSYTF
CDR3 DNA: TGCGCCAGCAGCTTGGAGGTCTCTGCAGGGCGCTGGAGTAGCTACACCTTC

J gene: TRBJ1-5
clone size: -
V gene: TRBV19
D gene: -
CDR3 protein: CASSIVRRGNQPQHF
CDR3 DNA: TGTGCCAGTAGTATAGTCAGAAGGGGCAATCAGCCCCAGCATTTT

J gene: TRBJ2-1
clone size: many
V gene: TRBV11-3
D gene: -
CDR3 protein: CASSQGTFGEQFF
CDR3 DNA: TGTGCCAGCAGCCAGGGCACCTTTGGTGAGCAGTTCTTC

J gene: TRBJ2-4
clone size: -
V gene: TRBV7-6
D gene: -
CDR3 protein: CASSLAVSGSGAKNIQYF
CDR3 DNA: TGTGCCAGCAGCTTAGCGGTGAGTGGCAGTGGGGCCAAAAACATTCAGTACTTC

J gene: TRBJ1-2
clone size: -
V gene: TRBV7-2
D gene: TRBD1
CDR3 protein: CASSPRTGHGYTF
CDR3 DNA: TGTGCCAGCAGCCCCAGGACAGGGCATGGCTACACCTTC

J gene: TRBJ1-1
clone size: -
V gene: TRBV9
D gene: TRBD1
CDR3 protein: CASSFTGGAEAFF
CDR3 DNA: TGTGCCAGCAGCTTCACAGGGGGCGCTGAAGCTTTCTTT

J gene: TRBJ2-1
clone size: -
V gene: TRBV2
D gene: -
CDR3 protein: CASSASHEVPHQFF
CDR3 DNA: TGTGCCAGCAGTGCCAGCCACGAGGTCCCCCATCAGTTCTTC

J gene: TRBJ1-1
clone size: -
V gene: TRBV19
D gene: TRBD1
CDR3 protein: CASNNRADRGAEAFF
CDR3 DNA: TGTGCCAGTAACAATAGGGCCGACAGGGGCGCTGAAGCTTTCTTT

J gene: TRBJ1-1
clone size: many
V gene: TRBV5-8
D gene: -
CDR3 protein: CASSLAPGNTEAFF
CDR3 DNA: TGTGCCAGCAGCTTAGCCCCAGGGAACACTGAAGCTTTCTTT

J gene: TRBJ1-5
clone size: once
V gene: TRBV4-1
D gene: -
CDR3 protein: CASSQAGNGEQPQHF
CDR3 DNA: TGCGCCAGCAGCCAAGCGGGGAATGGGGAGCAGCCCCAGCATTTT